This is a list of T cell receptor beta chains from one sample in a study of blood T cell repertoires in COVID-19. Generated by immunoSEQ multiplex PCR, the TCRdb table keeps only in-frame clones and is missing some. The sample lists approximately 320,000 clones, approximately 86% seen once, with 8.9% in the top ten. Material for sequencing was PBMCs or T cells enriched from blood (not recorded which). All receptors derive from a woman in her late teens or twenties who had recovered from COVID-19. CDR3s include the opening cysteine and the closing phenylalanine or tryptophan. The order of the fields is J gene, D gene, V gene, clone size, CDR3 protein, CDR3 DNA. D genes are given only for firm matches. Part of the rows lack a size; the others show once, few, many or a class for expanded clones.

TRBJ1-2,TRBD1,TRBV7-9,NA,CASSQGGYSNYGYTF,TGTGCCAGCAGCCAGGGGGGATACTCTAACTATGGCTACACCTTC
TRBJ2-7,TRBD1,TRBV4-3,once,CASSQPPAGTGGEQYF,TGCGCCAGCAGCCAGCCTCCCGCCGGAACAGGGGGGGAGCAGTACTTC
TRBJ2-1,NA,TRBV7-9,NA,CASSSAINEQFF,TGTGCCAGCAGCTCCGCTATTAATGAGCAGTTCTTC
TRBJ2-2,NA,TRBV19,once,CASSIWNTGELFF,TGTGCCAGTAGTATCTGGAACACCGGGGAGCTGTTTTTT
TRBJ2-1,NA,TRBV9,NA,CASSVAKNNEQFF,TGTGCCAGCAGCGTAGCTAAGAACAATGAGCAGTTCTTC
TRBJ2-1,NA,TRBV19,NA,CASSVDRYNEQFF,TGTGCCAGTAGTGTAGACAGATACAATGAGCAGTTCTTC
TRBJ2-6,NA,TRBV4-1,NA,CASSQMARGRLSGANVLTF,TGCGCCAGCAGCCAAATGGCCAGGGGAAGACTCTCTGGGGCCAACGTCCTGACTTTC
TRBJ2-1,NA,TRBV7-2,once,CASSLAGGNEQFF,TGTGCCAGCAGCTTAGCGGGGGGCAATGAGCAGTTCTTC
TRBJ1-1,NA,TRBV4-1,NA,CASSRKDGAWSTEAFF,TGCGCCAGCAGCCGGAAGGATGGGGCTTGGAGCACTGAAGCTTTCTTT
TRBJ1-4,TRBD1,TRBV5-4,NA,CASSPGQGYEKLFF,TGTGCCAGCAGTCCGGGACAGGGTTATGAAAAACTGTTTTTT
TRBJ1-2,NA,TRBV5-8,once,CASSFTGTTTNYGYTF,TGTGCCAGCAGCTTTACCGGGACAACTACTAACTATGGCTACACCTTC
TRBJ2-1,TRBD2,TRBV19,NA,CASSWGGTYNEQFF,TGTGCCAGTAGTTGGGGGGGAACCTACAATGAGCAGTTCTTC
TRBJ2-1,TRBD1,TRBV7-2,NA,CASSPTFGQGVNEQFF,TGTGCCAGCAGCCCCACCTTCGGACAGGGAGTCAATGAGCAGTTCTTC
TRBJ2-7,NA,TRBV7-9,NA,CASSLAVAEVNYEQYF,TGTGCCAGCAGCTTAGCGGTAGCCGAAGTTAACTACGAGCAGTACTTC
TRBJ2-5,NA,TRBV5-1,NA,CASSSTRGTETQYF,TGCGCCAGCAGCTCTACTCGAGGCACGGAGACCCAGTACTTC
TRBJ2-2,TRBD2,TRBV30,NA,CAWSVLSGGNTGELFF,TGTGCCTGGAGTGTACTCAGCGGGGGGAACACCGGGGAGCTGTTTTTT
TRBJ1-1,NA,TRBV20-1,NA,CSASPGRGWNTEAFF,TGCAGTGCTAGTCCGGGTAGGGGGTGGAACACTGAAGCTTTCTTT
TRBJ2-7,TRBD1,TRBV5-1,NA,CASSPQGNYEQYF,TGCGCCAGCAGCCCACAGGGGAACTACGAGCAGTACTTC
TRBJ2-1,NA,TRBV28,NA,CASSAGFTEQFF,TGTGCCAGCAGCGCAGGGTTTACTGAGCAGTTCTTC
TRBJ1-1,NA,TRBV5-6,NA,CASSTGGMNTEAFF,TGTGCCAGCAGCACTGGCGGCATGAACACTGAAGCTTTCTTT
TRBJ1-1,TRBD1,TRBV18,NA,CASSLGQGVLTEAFF,TGTGCCAGCTCATTAGGACAGGGGGTGCTCACTGAAGCTTTCTTT
TRBJ2-7,TRBD1,TRBV28,NA,CASSYRGLVAYEQYF,TGTGCCAGCAGTTACAGGGGCCTTGTGGCCTACGAGCAGTACTTC
TRBJ2-1,TRBD2,TRBV7-9,NA,CASSLAGLAHNEQFF,TGTGCCAGCAGCTTAGCGGGACTAGCCCACAATGAGCAGTTCTTC
TRBJ2-2,NA,TRBV7-2,NA,CASSLVRGGTGELFF,TGTGCCAGCAGCTTAGTAAGGGGTGGCACCGGGGAGCTGTTTTTT
TRBJ1-1,TRBD1,TRBV18,NA,CASSPLDRGRIEAFF,TGTGCCAGCTCACCCCTAGACAGGGGTAGGATAGAAGCTTTCTTT
TRBJ1-1,NA,TRBV19,NA,CASSGRNTEAFF,TGTGCCAGTAGTGGCAGGAACACTGAAGCTTTCTTT
TRBJ1-4,NA,TRBV6-5,NA,CASSYDRRANEKLFF,TGTGCCAGCAGTTACGACAGGCGGGCTAATGAAAAACTGTTTTTT
TRBJ1-2,TRBD1,TRBV19,NA,CASSIETGGGYGYTF,TGTGCCAGTAGTATCGAGACAGGGGGTGGCTATGGCTACACCTTC
TRBJ1-5,TRBD1,TRBV11-3,NA,CASSLDRSGGTEPQHF,TGTGCCAGCAGCTTAGATAGATCAGGGGGCACGGAGCCCCAGCATTTT
TRBJ1-4,NA,TRBV10-1,NA,CASSEGHPNEKLFF,TGCGCCAGCAGTGAGGGACACCCTAATGAAAAACTGTTTTTT
TRBJ1-3,TRBD1,TRBV24-1,NA,CATSAQAQGADTIYF,TGTGCCACCAGTGCCCAGGCCCAGGGGGCGGACACCATATATTTT
TRBJ2-3,TRBD2,TRBV19,NA,CASRNTGTSETPRTDTQYF,TGTGCCAGTAGGAATACCGGGACTAGCGAGACACCACGCACAGATACGCAGTATTTT
TRBJ1-5,NA,TRBV6-1,once,CASSEVGVGQPQHF,TGTGCCAGCAGTGAAGTAGGAGTTGGTCAGCCCCAGCATTTT
TRBJ2-3,TRBD2,TRBV27,NA,CASGWDWRLAGGGTDTQYF,TGTGCCAGCGGTTGGGATTGGAGGCTAGCGGGAGGCGGCACAGATACGCAGTATTTT
TRBJ2-3,NA,TRBV3-1/TRBV3-2,NA,CASSQDPREDTQYF,TGTGCCAGCAGCCAAGATCCCAGGGAAGATACGCAGTATTTT
TRBJ2-1,TRBD2,TRBV29-1,NA,CSVEAPELAPTVNEQFF,TGCAGCGTTGAAGCCCCAGAACTAGCGCCTACGGTGAATGAGCAGTTCTTC
TRBJ1-2,TRBD1,TRBV19,NA,CASSQPGDSEIYGYTF,TGTGCCAGTAGCCAACCCGGGGACAGCGAAATCTATGGCTACACCTTC
TRBJ2-5,NA,TRBV18,once,CASSPRGLQETQYF,TGTGCCAGCTCACCGCGGGGTTTACAAGAGACCCAGTACTTC
TRBJ2-1,TRBD1,TRBV6-5,NA,CASSYDRVVGNEQFF,TGTGCCAGCAGTTACGACAGGGTTGTGGGCAATGAGCAGTTCTTC
TRBJ1-5,TRBD1,TRBV28,NA,CASMVAGTGAGGPQHF,TGTGCCAGCATGGTCGCCGGGACAGGGGCCGGGGGGCCCCAGCATTTT
TRBJ1-2,TRBD1,TRBV4-2,once,CASSQDTTGNYGYTF,TGTGCCAGCAGCCAGGATACGACAGGGAACTATGGCTACACCTTC
TRBJ2-2,NA,TRBV7-6,NA,CASSFGLAQTGELFF,TGTGCCAGCAGCTTTGGGCTAGCGCAAACCGGGGAGCTGTTTTTT
TRBJ2-2,NA,TRBV11-3,NA,CASSRGWAGELFF,TGTGCCAGCAGCCGCGGCTGGGCCGGGGAGCTGTTTTTT
TRBJ2-7,TRBD1,TRBV30,NA,CAWDRGDDEQYF,TGTGCCTGGGACAGGGGTGACGACGAGCAGTACTTC
TRBJ2-1,NA,TRBV6-5,NA,CASSTTEYNEQFF,TGTGCCAGCAGTACGACAGAATACAATGAGCAGTTCTTC
TRBJ2-7,TRBD2,TRBV5-1,NA,CASTDGLLAGGLYEQYF,TGCGCCAGCACGGACGGTCTATTAGCGGGGGGGCTCTACGAGCAGTACTTC
TRBJ2-2,NA,TRBV28,NA,CASSLYLWGETGELFF,TGTGCCAGCAGTTTATATCTCTGGGGGGAGACCGGGGAGCTGTTTTTT
TRBJ2-7,NA,TRBV13,NA,CASSLFWGRGPSSYEQYF,TGTGCCAGCAGCTTATTTTGGGGTAGAGGGCCGAGCTCCTACGAGCAGTACTTC
TRBJ1-3,NA,TRBV4-2,NA,CASSQDPAQHSGNTIYF,TGTGCCAGCAGCCAAGATCCGGCACAGCACTCTGGAAACACCATATATTTT
TRBJ1-5,NA,TRBV2,NA,CASSENQEPREIQPQHF,TGTGCCAGCAGTGAAAACCAGGAGCCAAGGGAGATTCAGCCCCAGCATTTT
TRBJ1-3,NA,TRBV6-1,NA,CASSEYRSSGNTIYF,TGTGCCAGCAGTGAATACAGGAGCTCTGGAAACACCATATATTTT
TRBJ1-1,NA,TRBV27,NA,CASSLGGTTEAFF,TGTGCCAGCAGTTTAGGAGGGACCACTGAAGCTTTCTTT
TRBJ2-4,NA,TRBV7-2,NA,CASSLQTGLSAKNIQYF,TGTGCCAGCAGCTTACAGACAGGCTTATCGGCCAAAAACATTCAGTACTTC
TRBJ1-2,NA,TRBV7-8,NA,CASSLERIGGGYTF,TGTGCCAGCAGCTTAGAGAGGATAGGGGGTGGCTACACCTTC